A single sample is the source of the 5 T cell receptor beta chains below, sequenced in a study of PD-L1 blockade in urothelial cancer. Time point: peripheral blood 6 weeks after treatment start. Profiled with immunoSEQ multiplex PCR; TCRdb holds only in-frame clones, not every one. This table has approximately 83,000 clones, around 78% appearing once. This specimen consisted of PBMCs, obtained around atezolizumab (anti-PD-L1) treatment. These receptors were obtained from a man between 65 and 85 years old with urothelial cancer.

The chain carries TRBV4-1 and TRBJ1-2; 12 bases are shared with TRBD1. This CDR3 contains 16 residues. Germline-derived CDR1 and CDR2 are MGHRA and YSYEKL. The V gene end was trimmed by 0 bases and the J gene end by 7 bases; junction bases not matched to a gene: 6. The CDR3 DNA sequence: TGCGCCAGCAGCCAAGATCGGGGACAGGGGGCGGGTGGCTACACCTTC. It codes for CASSQDRGQGAGGYTF.

V and J are TRBV11-2 and TRBJ2-1; D remains ambiguous. The CDR3 extends over 13 amino acids. Trimming took off 1 base at V and 4 bases at J, with 5 bases between the two ends. Germline V lookup: CDR1 SGHAT, CDR2 FQNNGV. This CDR3 is CASSLGLYNEQFF. CDR3 nucleotides: TGTGCCAGCAGCTTAGGACTTTACAATGAGCAGTTCTTC.

This chain joins TRBV6-6 and TRBJ2-4; 10 positions match TRBD1. Losses at the gene ends were 7 bases for V and 11 bases for J; bases not matched to a gene: 8. Germline V lookup: CDR1 MNHNY, CDR2 SVGAGI (reference sequence). There are 13 residues in the CDR3. The CDR3 sequence is CASNLDRGRLQYF. Here the CDR3 DNA reads TGTGCCAGCAATTTAGACAGGGGGCGGCTTCAGTACTTC.

This clone has just one count. The chain joins TRBV6-6 to TRBJ2-5, with 12 bases that match TRBD1. Unmatched junction bases numbered 8, after V lost 8 bases and J lost 4 bases. The CDR3 length is 15 residues. CDR1 and CDR2 from the germline V gene are MNHNY and SVGAGI (reference sequence). The DNA of the CDR3 is TGTGCCAGCGGAACCGGGACAGGGGGCGGAGAGACCCAGTACTTC. It is translated as CASGTGTGGGETQYF.

The rearrangement uses TRBV5-1 and TRBJ1-5; 8 bases are shared with TRBD1. V trimming: 3 bases; J trimming: 0 bases; junction bases outside the gene matches: 2. The germline V gene has CDR1 SGHRS and CDR2 YFSETQ. This CDR3 region has 15 residues. CDR3 DNA sequence: TGCGCCAGCAGCTGGACAGGGAGTAGCAATCAGCCCCAGCATTTT. Encoded protein: CASSWTGSSNQPQHF.